This T cell receptor (beta chain) was sequenced for a study of T cell responses to AZD1222 COVID-19 vaccine. General study results and limits: Baseline serostatus was positive in only six AZD1222 recipients. Reportedly, close to half of spike-specific TCRs are directed against unmutated variant regions. Most donors were white British, females outnumbered males, and clonal diversity was possibly underestimated. Spike-wide coverage was observed for vaccine-associated CD4 TCRs, with dominant responses at 160-218 and 743-854.

The germline V gene has CDR1 LGHDT and CDR2 YNNKEL (reference sequence). This CDR3 is 12 amino acids long. Trimming cost V 6 bases and J 9 bases, with 13 bases left between them. Comment on this clone: Its antigen remains unknown.

Some clones are missing from TCRdb's copy, which holds only in-frame ones; the method was immunoSEQ multiplex PCR. The repertoire consists of about 66,000 clones, with 60% to 85% occurring once and the leading ten covering about a quarter. This TCR came from an adult in good health. This material consisted of peripheral blood, taken on day 0 of MenACWY control vaccination. The rearrangement uses TRBV3-1 (or the pseudogene TRBV3-2) and TRBJ2-3; possibly TRBD1 or TRBD2 for D (7 bases each). The CDR3 coding sequence is TGTGCCAGCAGTCCAGGGGGGGCGACGCAGTATTTT. It encodes CASSPGGATQYF.